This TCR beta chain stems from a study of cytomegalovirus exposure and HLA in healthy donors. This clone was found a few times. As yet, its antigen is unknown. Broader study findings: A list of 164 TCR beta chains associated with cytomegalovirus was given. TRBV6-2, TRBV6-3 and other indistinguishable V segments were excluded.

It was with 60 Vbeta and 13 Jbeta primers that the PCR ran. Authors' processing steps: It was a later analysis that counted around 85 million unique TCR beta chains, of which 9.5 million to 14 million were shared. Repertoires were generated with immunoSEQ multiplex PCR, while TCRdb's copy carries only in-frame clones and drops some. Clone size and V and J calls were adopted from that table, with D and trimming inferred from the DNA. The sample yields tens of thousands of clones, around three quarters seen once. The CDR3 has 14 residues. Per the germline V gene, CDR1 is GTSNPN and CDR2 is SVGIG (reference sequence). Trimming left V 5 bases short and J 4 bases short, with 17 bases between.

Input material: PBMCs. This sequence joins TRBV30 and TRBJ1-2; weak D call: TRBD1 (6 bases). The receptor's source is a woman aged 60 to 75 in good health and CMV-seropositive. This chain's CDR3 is CAWGSTGWSYGYTF. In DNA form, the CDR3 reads TGTGCCTGGGGGTCGACAGGATGGAGCTATGGCTACACCTTC.